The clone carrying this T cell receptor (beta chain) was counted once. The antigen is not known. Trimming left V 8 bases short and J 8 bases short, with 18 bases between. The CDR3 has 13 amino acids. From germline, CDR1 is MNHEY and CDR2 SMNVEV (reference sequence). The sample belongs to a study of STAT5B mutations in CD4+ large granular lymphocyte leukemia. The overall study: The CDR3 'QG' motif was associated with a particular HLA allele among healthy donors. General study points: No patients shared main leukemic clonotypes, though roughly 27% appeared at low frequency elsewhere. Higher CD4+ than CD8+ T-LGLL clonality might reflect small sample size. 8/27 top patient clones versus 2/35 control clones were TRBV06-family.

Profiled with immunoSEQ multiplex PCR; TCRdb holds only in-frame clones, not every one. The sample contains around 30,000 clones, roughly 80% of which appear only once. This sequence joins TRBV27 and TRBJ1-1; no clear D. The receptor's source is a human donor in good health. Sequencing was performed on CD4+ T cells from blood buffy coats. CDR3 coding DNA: TGTGCCAGCCCAACGACCCAGGAGCTGGAAGCTTTCTTT. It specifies CASPTTQELEAFF.